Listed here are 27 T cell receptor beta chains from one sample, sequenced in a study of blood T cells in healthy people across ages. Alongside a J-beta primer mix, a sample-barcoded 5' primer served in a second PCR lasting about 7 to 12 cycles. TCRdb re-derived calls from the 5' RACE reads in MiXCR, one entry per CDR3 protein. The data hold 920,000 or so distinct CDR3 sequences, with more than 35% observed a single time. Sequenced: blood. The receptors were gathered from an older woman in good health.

The CDR3 coding sequence is TGCAGTGCTACCCCGAGGACAGGGGGCTACGAGCAGTACTTC. Encoded protein: CSATPRTGGYEQYF. The rearrangement joins TRBV20-1 to TRBJ2-7; 10 bases are shared with TRBD1. The CDR3 extends over 14 amino acids. CDR1 and CDR2 from the germline V gene are DFQATT and SNEGSKA (reference sequence). The junction had 6 bases not matched to a gene; V was cut back by 4 bases and J by 3 bases.

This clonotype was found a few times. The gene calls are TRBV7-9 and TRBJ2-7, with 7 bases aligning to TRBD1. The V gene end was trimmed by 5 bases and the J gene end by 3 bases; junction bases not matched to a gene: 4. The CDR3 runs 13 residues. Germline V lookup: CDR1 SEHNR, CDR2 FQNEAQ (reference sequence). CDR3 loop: CASSADRDYEQYF. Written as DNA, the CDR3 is TGTGCCAGCAGCGCAGACAGGGACTACGAGCAGTACTTC.

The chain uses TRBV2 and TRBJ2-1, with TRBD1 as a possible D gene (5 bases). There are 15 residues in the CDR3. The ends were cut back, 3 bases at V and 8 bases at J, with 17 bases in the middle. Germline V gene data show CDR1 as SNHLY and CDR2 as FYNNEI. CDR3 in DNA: TGTGCCAGCAGTGACTTGGGCAGGGATGGCGATGAGCAGTTCTTC. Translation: CASSDLGRDGDEQFF.

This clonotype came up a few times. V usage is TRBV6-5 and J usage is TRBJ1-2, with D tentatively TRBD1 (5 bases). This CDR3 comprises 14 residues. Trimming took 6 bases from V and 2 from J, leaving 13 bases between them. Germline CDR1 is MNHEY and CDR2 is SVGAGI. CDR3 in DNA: TGTGCCAGCAGGGGAAATGCAGGGAACTATGGCTACACCTTC. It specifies CASRGNAGNYGYTF.

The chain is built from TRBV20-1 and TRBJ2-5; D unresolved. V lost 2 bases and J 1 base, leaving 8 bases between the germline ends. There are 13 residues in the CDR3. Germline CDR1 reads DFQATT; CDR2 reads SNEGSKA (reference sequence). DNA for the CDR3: TGCAGTGCTAGATGGGCAGGCCAAGAGACCCAGTACTTC. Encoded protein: CSARWAGQETQYF.

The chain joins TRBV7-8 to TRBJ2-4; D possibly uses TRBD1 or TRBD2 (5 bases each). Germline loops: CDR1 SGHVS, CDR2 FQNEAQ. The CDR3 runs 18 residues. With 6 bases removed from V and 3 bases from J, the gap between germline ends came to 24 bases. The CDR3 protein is CASRASRETGPYKNIQYF. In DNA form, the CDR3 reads TGTGCCAGCAGAGCTAGCCGAGAAACGGGACCATACAAAAACATTCAGTACTTC.

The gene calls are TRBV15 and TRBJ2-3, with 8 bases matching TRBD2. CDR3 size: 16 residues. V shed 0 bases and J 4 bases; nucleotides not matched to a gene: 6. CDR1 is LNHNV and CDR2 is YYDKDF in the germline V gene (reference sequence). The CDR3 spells CATSRDRIAGPDTQYF. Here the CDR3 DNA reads TGTGCCACCAGCAGAGATAGGATAGCGGGACCAGATACGCAGTATTTT.

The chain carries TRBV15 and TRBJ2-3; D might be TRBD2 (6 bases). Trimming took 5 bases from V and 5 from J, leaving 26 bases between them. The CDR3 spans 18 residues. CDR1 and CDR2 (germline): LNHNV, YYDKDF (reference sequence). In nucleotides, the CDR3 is TGTGCCACCAGCGGAGGACGGAGACTAGGCCCTTCACGAGATACGCAGTATTTT. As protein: CATSGGRRLGPSRDTQYF.

The CDR3 is CASSTDQPFYEQYF. The CDR3 DNA sequence: TGTGCCAGCAGTACCGACCAACCCTTCTACGAGCAGTACTTC. The V gene is TRBV6-2 or TRBV6-3, the J gene TRBJ2-7; D gene unclear. The germline CDR1 and CDR2 sequences are MNHEY and SVGEGT. The ends were cut back, 5 bases at V and 3 bases at J, with 14 bases in the middle. The CDR3 has 14 amino acids.

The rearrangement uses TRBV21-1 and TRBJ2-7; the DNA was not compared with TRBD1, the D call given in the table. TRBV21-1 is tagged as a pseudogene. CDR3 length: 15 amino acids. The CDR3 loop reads CASSKDGQGDVEQYF. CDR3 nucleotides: TGTGCCAGCAGCAAGGACGGCCAGGGCGATGTCGAGCAGTACTTC.

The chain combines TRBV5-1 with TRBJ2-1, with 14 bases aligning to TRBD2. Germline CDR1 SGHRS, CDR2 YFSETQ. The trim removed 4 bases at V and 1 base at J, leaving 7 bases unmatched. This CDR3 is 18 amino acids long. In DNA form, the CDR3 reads TGCGCCAGCAGCGACGGACTAGCGGGAGGCCGATCCTACAATGAGCAGTTCTTC. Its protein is CASSDGLAGGRSYNEQFF.

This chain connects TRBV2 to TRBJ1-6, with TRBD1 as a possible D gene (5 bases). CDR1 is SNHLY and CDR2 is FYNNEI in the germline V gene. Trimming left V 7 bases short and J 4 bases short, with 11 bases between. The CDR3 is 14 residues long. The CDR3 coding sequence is TGTGCCAGCACAGCGACAGCATATAATTCACCCCTCCACTTT. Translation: CASTATAYNSPLHF.

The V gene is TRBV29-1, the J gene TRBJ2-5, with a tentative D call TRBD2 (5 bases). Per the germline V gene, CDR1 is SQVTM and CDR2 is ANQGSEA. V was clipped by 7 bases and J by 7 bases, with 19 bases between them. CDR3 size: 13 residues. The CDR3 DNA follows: TGCAGCGCACCGGGATCCAAAGAGGGGACCCAGTACTTC. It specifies CSAPGSKEGTQYF. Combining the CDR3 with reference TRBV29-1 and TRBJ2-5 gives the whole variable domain SAVISQKPSRDICQRGTSLTIQCQVDSQVTMMFWYRQQPGQSLTLIATANQGSEATYESGFVIDKFPISRPNLTFSTLTVSNMSPEDSSIYLCSAPGSKEGTQYFGPGTRLLVL.

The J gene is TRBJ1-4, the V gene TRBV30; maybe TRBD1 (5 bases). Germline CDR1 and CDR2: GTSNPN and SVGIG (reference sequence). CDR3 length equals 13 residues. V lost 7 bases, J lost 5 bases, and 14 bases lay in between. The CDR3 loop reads CASGKGRNEKLFF. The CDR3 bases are TGTGCCTCCGGCAAGGGGAGAAATGAAAAACTGTTTTTT.

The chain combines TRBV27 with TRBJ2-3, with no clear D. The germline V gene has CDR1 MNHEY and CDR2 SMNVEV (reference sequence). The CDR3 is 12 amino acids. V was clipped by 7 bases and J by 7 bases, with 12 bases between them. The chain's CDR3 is CASTPWAHTQYF. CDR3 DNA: TGTGCCAGCACTCCCTGGGCGCATACGCAGTATTTT.

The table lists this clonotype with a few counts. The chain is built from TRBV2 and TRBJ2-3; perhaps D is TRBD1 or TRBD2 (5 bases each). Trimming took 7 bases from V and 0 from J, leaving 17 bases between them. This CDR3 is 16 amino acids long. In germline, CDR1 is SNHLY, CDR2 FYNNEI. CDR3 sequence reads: CASKGFGLASTDTQYF. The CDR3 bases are TGTGCCAGCAAGGGGTTTGGGCTAGCAAGCACAGATACGCAGTATTTT. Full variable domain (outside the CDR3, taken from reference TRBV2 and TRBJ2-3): EPEVTQTPSHQVTQMGQEVILRCVPISNHLYFYWYRQILGQKVEFLVSFYNNEISEKSEIFDDQFSVERPDGSNFTLKIRSTKLEDSAMYFCASKGFGLASTDTQYFGPGTRLTVL.

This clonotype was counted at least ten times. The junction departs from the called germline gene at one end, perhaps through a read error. The CDR3 DNA is TGTGCCAGCAGCCTAGCCGGACAGGGCTACGAGCAGTACTTC. This gives the protein CASSLAGQGYEQYF. The chain links TRBV7-9 to TRBJ2-7; 8 nucleotides line up with TRBD1. Germline CDR1 reads SEHNR; CDR2 reads FQNEAQ (reference sequence). CDR3 size: 14 residues. Drawing the rest from reference TRBV7-9 and TRBJ2-7, the complete variable domain is DTGVSQNPRHKITKRGQNVTFRCDPISEHNRLYWYRQTLGQGPEFLTYFQNEAQLEKSRLLSDRFSAERPKGSFSTLEIQRTEQGDSAMYLCASSLAGQGYEQYFGPGTRLTVT.

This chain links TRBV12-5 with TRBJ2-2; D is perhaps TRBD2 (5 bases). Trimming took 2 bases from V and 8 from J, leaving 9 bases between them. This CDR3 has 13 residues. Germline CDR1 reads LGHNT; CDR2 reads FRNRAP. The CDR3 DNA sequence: TGTGCTAGTGGTTTGCTCGGGGTTGGGGAGCTGTTTTTT. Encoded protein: CASGLLGVGELFF. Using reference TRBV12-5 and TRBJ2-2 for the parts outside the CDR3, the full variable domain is DARVTQTPRHKVTEMGQEVTMRCQPILGHNTVFWYRQTMMQGLELLAYFRNRAPLDDSGMPKDRFSAEMPDATLATLKIQPSEPRDSAVYFCASGLLGVGELFFGEGSRLTVL.

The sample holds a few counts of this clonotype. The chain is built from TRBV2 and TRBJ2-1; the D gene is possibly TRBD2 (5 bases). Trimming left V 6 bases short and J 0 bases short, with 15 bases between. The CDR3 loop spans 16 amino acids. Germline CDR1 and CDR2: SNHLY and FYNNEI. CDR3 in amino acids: CASRTSGASSYNEQFF. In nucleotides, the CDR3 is TGTGCCAGCAGGACGAGCGGCGCAAGCTCCTACAATGAGCAGTTCTTC.

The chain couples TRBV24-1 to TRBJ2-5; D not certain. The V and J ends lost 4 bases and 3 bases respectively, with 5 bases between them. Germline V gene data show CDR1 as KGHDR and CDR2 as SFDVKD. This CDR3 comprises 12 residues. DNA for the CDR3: TGTGCCACCAGTGACCCGAAAGAGACCCAGTACTTC. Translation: CATSDPKETQYF.

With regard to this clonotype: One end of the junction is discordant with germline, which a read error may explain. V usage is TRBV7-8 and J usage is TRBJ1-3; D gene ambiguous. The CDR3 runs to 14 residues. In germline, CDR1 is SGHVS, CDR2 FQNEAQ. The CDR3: CASSVAYSGNTIYF. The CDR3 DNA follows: TGTGCCAGCAGCGTAGCCTACTCTGGAAACACCATATATTTT.

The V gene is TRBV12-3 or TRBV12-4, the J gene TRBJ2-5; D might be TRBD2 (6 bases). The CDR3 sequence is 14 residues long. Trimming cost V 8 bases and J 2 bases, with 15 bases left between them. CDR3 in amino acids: CASLIGGFQETQYF. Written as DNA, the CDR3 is TGTGCCAGCCTAATCGGGGGATTTCAAGAGACCCAGTACTTC.

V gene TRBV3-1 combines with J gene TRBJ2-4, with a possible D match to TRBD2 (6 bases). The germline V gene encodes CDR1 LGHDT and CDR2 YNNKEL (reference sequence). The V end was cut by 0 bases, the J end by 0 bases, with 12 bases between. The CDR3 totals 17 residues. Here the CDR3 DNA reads TGTGCCAGCAGCCAAGATCTGGCGGGGCTAGCCAAAAACATTCAGTACTTC. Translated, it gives CASSQDLAGLAKNIQYF.

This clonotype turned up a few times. The CDR3 DNA reads TGTGCCAGCTCACATACAGGGGGCCGCACAGATACGCAGTATTTT. This codes for CASSHTGGRTDTQYF. V and J are TRBV18 and TRBJ2-3, with TRBD1 matching 9 bases. The CDR3 has 15 amino acids. The V gene end was trimmed by 4 bases and the J gene end by 1 base; junction bases not matched to a gene: 3. Germline values: CDR1 KGHSH, CDR2 LQKENI. The entire variable domain, with the rest obtained from reference TRBV18 and TRBJ2-3, is as follows: NAGVMQNPRHLVRRRGQEARLRCSPMKGHSHVYWYRQLPEEGLKFMVYLQKENIIDESGMPKERFSAEFPKEGPSILRIQQVVRGDSAAYFCASSHTGGRTDTQYFGPGTRLTVL.

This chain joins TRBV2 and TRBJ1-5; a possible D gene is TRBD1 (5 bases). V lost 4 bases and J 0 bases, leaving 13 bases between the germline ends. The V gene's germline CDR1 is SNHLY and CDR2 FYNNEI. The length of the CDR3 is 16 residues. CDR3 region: CASSAQGPPSNQPQHF. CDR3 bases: TGTGCCAGCAGTGCTCAGGGTCCCCCTAGCAATCAGCCCCAGCATTTT. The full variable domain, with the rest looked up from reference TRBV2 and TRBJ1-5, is EPEVTQTPSHQVTQMGQEVILRCVPISNHLYFYWYRQILGQKVEFLVSFYNNEISEKSEIFDDQFSVERPDGSNFTLKIRSTKLEDSAMYFCASSAQGPPSNQPQHFGDGTRLSIL.

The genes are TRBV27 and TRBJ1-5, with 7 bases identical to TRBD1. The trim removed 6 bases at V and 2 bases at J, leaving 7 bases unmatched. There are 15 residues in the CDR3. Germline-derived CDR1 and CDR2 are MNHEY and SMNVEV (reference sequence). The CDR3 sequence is CASSTMGQRNQPQHF. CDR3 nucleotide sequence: TGTGCCAGCAGCACCATGGGACAGCGCAATCAGCCCCAGCATTTT.

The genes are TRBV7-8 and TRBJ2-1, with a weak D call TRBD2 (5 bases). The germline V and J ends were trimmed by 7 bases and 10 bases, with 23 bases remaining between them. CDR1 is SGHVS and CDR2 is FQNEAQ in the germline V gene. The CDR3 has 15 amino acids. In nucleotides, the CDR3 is TGTGCCAGCATTACGTCGACGGGAATACAATGGGAGCAGTTCTTC. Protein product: CASITSTGIQWEQFF.